Here is one TCR beta chain with its context. What it binds is unknown. This record comes from a study of T cell responses to AZD1222 COVID-19 vaccine. Study outcomes and limitations: Spike was spanned by vaccine-associated CD4 TCRs, with dominance at 160-218 and 743-854. Spike-specific TCR breadth and depth were elevated following two AZD1222 doses.

From germline, CDR1 is ENHRY and CDR2 SYGVKD. The CDR3 covers 15 residues. V was cut by 3 bases and J by 2 bases, with 13 bases left in between. Investigators merged groups given second doses at roughly 4 or roughly 12 weeks. Assay used: immunoSEQ multiplex PCR; TCRdb lists only in-frame clones, some missing. The repertoire holds 110,000 or so clones, with roughly 91% as singletons. The material sequenced was peripheral blood, taken 28 days after the second AZD1222 dose. The origin of this receptor is an adult who received the AZD1222 COVID-19 vaccine. V and J are TRBV10-3 and TRBJ1-2; D remains ambiguous. The CDR3 nucleotides read TGTGCCATCAGTGATAGGACGCTGGAGAACTATGGCTACACCTTC. Residues: CAISDRTLENYGYTF.